This paragraph reports one T cell receptor (beta chain). It was with 60 Vbeta and 13 Jbeta primers that the PCR ran. Clones were read by immunoSEQ multiplex PCR, and TCRdb kept only the in-frame ones, dropping some. The sample includes approximately 150,000 clones, approximately 79% seen only once; the top ten take over 1.3%. The data belong to a study of cytomegalovirus exposure and HLA in healthy donors. This TCR was recovered from a man in his sixties in good health and CMV-seronegative. The specimen was PBMCs.

The CDR3 bases are TGTGCCAGCGGACTAGCGGGGGGTCAAGAGACCCAGTACTTC. Encoded protein: CASGLAGGQETQYF. V usage is TRBV6-1 and J usage is TRBJ2-5; 14 positions match TRBD2. This CDR3 is built from 14 residues. Germline CDR1 is MNHNS and CDR2 is SASEGT. V gave up 8 bases and J gave up 2 bases; unmatched junction bases: 1.